The 4 T cell receptor beta chains listed next were all sequenced from one sample in a study of blood T cells in healthy people across ages. Together with a sample-barcoded 5' primer, a J-beta primer mix was included in a second PCR lasting about 7 to 11 cycles. TCRdb processed the 5' RACE reads anew with MiXCR; each CDR3 protein has one entry. The repertoire has some 1,000,000 distinct CDR3 sequences, approximately 25% of them found once; the top ten carry 0.75%. This same sample was also part of a study on T cells of mothers and their children.

The sequenced sample consisted of blood. These TCRs come from a girl aged 2-10 years in good health.

The CDR3 coding sequence is TGTGCCAGCAGTTCCGCCGGGACAGGGCGATCACCCCTCCACTTT. Encoded protein: CASSSAGTGRSPLHF. V usage is TRBV12-3 or TRBV12-4 and J usage is TRBJ1-6; TRBD1 matches at 9 bases. The V segment lost 4 bases and the J segment 10 bases; nucleotides outside the gene matches: 8. The CDR3 covers 15 residues.

This clonotype has only a few counts. The CDR3 region has the DNA TGCGCCAGCAGCTCCAGGGTAGCGGAACCCGACAGGGGATTTGGCTACACCTTC. Its translation is CASSSRVAEPDRGFGYTF. The chain recombines TRBV5-1 with TRBJ1-2, with 8 bases fitting TRBD1. With V trimmed by 3 bases and J by 7 bases, 20 bases remained unmatched. In germline, CDR1 is SGHRS, CDR2 YFSETQ. The CDR3 has 18 residues.

This clonotype was counted between two and nine times. The J gene is TRBJ1-2, the V gene TRBV28; TRBD1 might be the D (5 bases). The V gene's germline CDR1 is MDHEN and CDR2 SYDVKM. V was pared by 2 bases and J by 6 bases, with 10 bases between. The CDR3 runs 13 residues. CDR3 in amino acids: CASSLTRQNGYTF. The CDR3 DNA sequence: TGTGCCAGCAGTTTAACACGACAGAATGGCTACACCTTC.

This clonotype was observed a few times. The chain links TRBV6-1 to TRBJ1-6; 8 bases are shared with TRBD1. This CDR3 comprises 15 residues. Germline CDR1 reads MNHNS; CDR2 reads SASEGT. The V segment lost 5 bases and the J segment 9 bases; nucleotides outside the gene matches: 9. The CDR3 protein is CASSPGQAYSSPLHF. In nucleotides, the CDR3 is TGTGCCAGCAGTCCGGGACAGGCTTATTCTTCACCCCTCCACTTT.